These 23 T cell receptor beta chains came from one sample sequenced in a study of T-cell reconstitution after alpha-beta-depleted transplantation in children. Unique molecular identifiers featured in how the TCRbeta library was prepared. TCRdb processed the PCR reads anew with MiXCR; each CDR3 protein has one entry. In the table there are about 870,000 distinct CDR3 sequences, under 20% of which are singletons. This specimen was PBMCs, mostly from graft donor cells, taken 360 days after TCRalphabeta/CD19-depleted stem cell transplant. The receptor source for this set is a male patient younger than 18 who had a stem cell transplant for acute lymphoblastic leukemia, so the T cells may come from the graft donor.

This clonotype appeared once. V gene TRBV5-1 combines with J gene TRBJ1-4; possible D gene TRBD1, 5 bases. This CDR3 contains 15 residues. Germline V gives CDR1 SGHRS, CDR2 YFSETQ. Trimming cost V 1 base and J 3 bases, with 10 bases left between them. In DNA, the CDR3 is TGCGCCAGCAGCTTGATAGGGGCCCCTAATGAAAAACTGTTTTTT. Protein product: CASSLIGAPNEKLFF.

A single count supports this clonotype. One base away lies a much larger clone, so this may be a sequencing read error. The gene calls are TRBV28 and TRBJ2-7; 11 nucleotides line up with TRBD1. Losses at the gene ends were 7 bases for V and 3 bases for J; bases not matched to a gene: 5. This CDR3 is 14 amino acids long. Germline assignment: CDR1 MDHEN and CDR2 SYDVKM. CDR3 bases: TGTGCCAGCATCGCCGGGACAGGGGGCTACGAGCAGTACTTC. Translation gives CASIAGTGGYEQYF.

The chain joins TRBV10-3 to TRBJ2-7, with D unclear. Trimming took off 5 bases at V and 0 bases at J, with 8 bases between the two ends. The germline V gene encodes CDR1 ENHRY and CDR2 SYGVKD. This CDR3 has 13 residues. DNA for the CDR3: TGTGCCATCAGTTCAGCGCCCTCCTACGAGCAGTACTTC. Its translation is CAISSAPSYEQYF.

This clonotype showed up many times. This rearrangement joins TRBV20-1 to TRBJ1-5; possible D gene TRBD1, 5 bases. The V end lost 5 bases, the J end lost 6 bases, and 14 bases lay between the germline ends. Germline values: CDR1 DFQATT, CDR2 SNEGSKA (reference sequence). The length of the CDR3 is 13 residues. CDR3 sequence: CSALLRGGQPQHF. The CDR3 bases are TGCAGTGCTCTACTAAGGGGTGGTCAGCCCCAGCATTTT.

In this sample, this clonotype turned up a few times. The chain employs TRBV29-1 and TRBJ2-7, with D perhaps matching TRBD1 (6 bases). The CDR3 has 17 residues. V dropped 2 bases and J dropped 2 bases, with 22 bases sitting between them. CDR1 and CDR2 from the germline V gene are SQVTM and ANQGSEA. The CDR3 sequence: CSVESTRTPRGTYEQYF. DNA for the CDR3: TGCAGCGTTGAATCGACCCGGACACCTAGGGGGACCTACGAGCAGTACTTC.

V usage is TRBV25-1 and J usage is TRBJ2-3; 10 bases align to TRBD1. This CDR3 spans 15 amino acids. CDR1 is MGHDK and CDR2 is SYGVNS in the germline V gene. V trimming: 5 bases; J trimming: 5 bases; junction bases outside the gene matches: 7. The CDR3 sequence: CASSSGQGVEDTQYF. The CDR3 DNA sequence: TGTGCCAGCAGTTCCGGACAGGGGGTAGAAGATACGCAGTATTTT.

This clonotype was observed at least ten times. The chain has TRBV29-1 and TRBJ1-1; tentative D call: TRBD1 (5 bases). The V end lost 5 bases, the J end lost 0 bases, and 10 bases lay between the germline ends. This CDR3 has 13 residues. CDR1 and CDR2 (germline): SQVTM, ANQGSEA. The CDR3 DNA sequence: TGCAGCGTTAAGGGGCTGATGAACACTGAAGCTTTCTTT. Its protein product is CSVKGLMNTEAFF.

This clonotype was counted a few times. The chain joins TRBV6-2 or TRBV6-3 to TRBJ2-6; D may correspond to TRBD1 or TRBD2 (6 bases each). The length of the CDR3 is 20 residues. V gave up 2 bases and J gave up 0 bases, with 20 bases separating them. Germline CDR1 MNHEY, CDR2 SVGEGT. The DNA for the CDR3 is TGTGCCAGCAGTTACCTTTTGCACCGGGGGCCGTCCTCTGGGGCCAACGTCCTGACTTTC. Encoded protein: CASSYLLHRGPSSGANVLTF.

The chain has TRBV14 and TRBJ2-7, with TRBD1 matching 7 bases. The CDR3 length is 16 residues. With 0 bases clipped from V and 3 bases from J, the junction kept 8 bases outside the gene matches. Germline V gene sequence: CDR1 SGHDN, CDR2 FVKESK. The CDR3 spells CASSQELGTARYEQYF. The DNA of the CDR3 is TGTGCCAGCAGCCAAGAGTTGGGGACAGCTCGCTACGAGCAGTACTTC.

This clonotype has a handful of counts. This rearrangement joins TRBV9 to TRBJ2-1; no definite D call. Germline CDR1 and CDR2: SGDLS and YYNGEE. The CDR3 runs 14 residues. With 0 bases removed from V and 6 bases from J, the gap between germline ends came to 10 bases. In DNA, the CDR3 is TGTGCCAGCAGCGTAGAGCCTGGGGTCAATGAGCAGTTCTTC. It translates to CASSVEPGVNEQFF. The complete variable domain, with remaining parts taken from reference TRBV9 and TRBJ2-1, reads DSGVTQTPKHLITATGQRVTLRCSPRSGDLSVYWYQQSLDQGLQFLIQYYNGEERAKGNILERFSAQQFPDLHSELNLSSLELGDSALYFCASSVEPGVNEQFFGPGTRLTVL.

Only a few counts were recorded for this clonotype. J is TRBJ2-4 and V is TRBV20-1, with D possibly being TRBD1 (5 bases). The CDR3 covers 17 residues. V dropped 0 bases and J dropped 0 bases, with 15 bases sitting between them. The germline gives CDR1 DFQATT, CDR2 SNEGSKA (reference sequence). The CDR3 loop is CSAREVRAVLAKNIQYF. The CDR3 nucleotides are TGCAGTGCTAGAGAAGTCAGGGCGGTATTAGCCAAAAACATTCAGTACTTC.

There are a few counts of this clonotype. The V and J genes are TRBV5-5 and TRBJ2-7; D is unresolved. The CDR3 contains 14 residues. V shed 3 bases and J shed 0 bases, with 10 bases lying between them. Germline loops: CDR1 SGHKS, CDR2 YYEKEE (reference sequence). CDR3 bases: TGTGCCAGCAGCTCCTTACCGGTCTCCTACGAGCAGTACTTC. It translates to CASSSLPVSYEQYF. Together with reference TRBV5-5 and TRBJ2-7, the CDR3 gives the full variable domain: DAGVTQSPTHLIKTRGQQVTLRCSPISGHKSVSWYQQVLGQGPQFIFQYYEKEERGRGNFPDRFSARQFPNYSSELNVNALLLGDSALYLCASSSLPVSYEQYFGPGTRLTVT.

The rearrangement joins TRBV18 to TRBJ2-1; perhaps TRBD2 as D (6 bases). This CDR3 region has 15 residues. Germline loops: CDR1 KGHSH, CDR2 LQKENI. The V end lost 6 bases, the J end lost 7 bases, and 19 bases lay between the germline ends. The CDR3 loop is CASSKVGGPKNEQFF. CDR3 in DNA: TGTGCCAGCTCTAAAGTCGGGGGACCTAAAAATGAGCAGTTCTTC.

The chain joins TRBV5-1 to TRBJ2-1; D is undetermined. The CDR3 covers 14 residues. Germline V gene lookup returns CDR1 SGHRS and CDR2 YFSETQ. V was shortened by 3 bases and J by 3 bases, with 10 bases between the two germline ends. The CDR3 spells CASSSSSYYNEQFF. DNA for the CDR3: TGCGCCAGCAGCTCTTCGTCTTACTACAATGAGCAGTTCTTC. The full variable domain, with the rest looked up from reference TRBV5-1 and TRBJ2-1, is KAGVTQTPRYLIKTRGQQVTLSCSPISGHRSVSWYQQTPGQGLQFLFEYFSETQRNKGNFPGRFSGRQFSNSRSEMNVSTLELGDSALYLCASSSSSYYNEQFFGPGTRLTVL.

The chain links TRBV6-5 to TRBJ1-1, with D possibly matching TRBD1 (6 bases). Germline V gives CDR1 MNHEY, CDR2 SVGAGI. The V end was cut by 2 bases, the J end by 2 bases, with 24 bases between. CDR3 size: 19 residues. CDR3 DNA: TGTGCCAGCAGTTACCCCTCGGACAGCGACGACCTTTTAAACACTGAAGCTTTCTTT. This gives the protein CASSYPSDSDDLLNTEAFF.

CDR3 in amino acids: CSASSVGGYTF. The CDR3 DNA follows: TGCAGTGCTAGTTCCGTGGGGGGCTACACCTTC. The genes are TRBV20-1 and TRBJ1-2, with D hard to call. The CDR3 runs 11 residues. Trimming took 3 bases from V and 8 from J, leaving 10 bases between them. Germline V lookup: CDR1 DFQATT, CDR2 SNEGSKA (reference sequence).

The chain employs TRBV20-1 and TRBJ1-2, with D unclear. Germline-derived CDR1 and CDR2 are DFQATT and SNEGSKA (reference sequence). CDR3 length: 17 residues. V shed 6 bases and J shed 8 bases, with 31 bases lying between them. CDR3 nucleotides: TGCAGTGCCCCCCGGCGAGGATTCCGGGTTGGGCTGGAAGGCTACACCTTC. The encoded protein is CSAPRRGFRVGLEGYTF.

This rearrangement joins TRBV4-1 to TRBJ2-7; 9 bases are a match to TRBD1. The CDR3 length is 15 residues. Germline CDR1 MGHRA, CDR2 YSYEKL. J lost 3 bases, V lost 3 bases, and 6 bases had no gene match. The CDR3 sequence is CASSHAGTGNYEQYF. Written as DNA, the CDR3 is TGCGCCAGCAGCCACGCAGGGACAGGGAACTACGAGCAGTACTTC.

This clonotype was counted a few times. The rearrangement joins TRBV20-1 to TRBJ2-7; D might be TRBD2 (6 bases). This CDR3 is 14 amino acids long. The germline V gene encodes CDR1 DFQATT and CDR2 SNEGSKA (reference sequence). V lost 1 base and J 2 bases, leaving 12 bases between the germline ends. For the CDR3, the DNA is TGCAGTGCTAGAGCAGCAGGGAGGACCTACGAGCAGTACTTC. It specifies CSARAAGRTYEQYF.

The rearrangement links TRBV27 to TRBJ2-7, with 7 bases matching TRBD1. CDR3 length: 12 residues. CDR1 MNHEY and CDR2 SMNVEV come from the germline V gene (reference sequence). The trim removed 10 bases at V and 3 bases at J, leaving 6 bases unmatched. The CDR3 DNA reads as TGTGCCACCTGGGACAGATTCTACGAGCAGTACTTC. Translation gives CATWDRFYEQYF.

This clonotype occurred many times. The chain is built from TRBV11-2 and TRBJ2-1; possibly TRBD1 for D (6 bases). The V end lost 5 bases, the J end lost 8 bases, and 13 bases lay between the germline ends. The CDR3 covers 13 residues. Germline V gene sequence: CDR1 SGHAT, CDR2 FQNNGV. The CDR3 is CASSLTGIHEQFF. DNA for the CDR3: TGTGCCAGCAGCCTTACAGGGATCCATGAGCAGTTCTTC.

The V gene is TRBV20-1, the J gene TRBJ1-2; D not certain. The CDR3 has 12 residues. V was trimmed by 8 bases and J by 8 bases, leaving 18 bases between them. Germline-derived CDR1 and CDR2 are DFQATT and SNEGSKA (reference sequence). The CDR3 sequence is CSPFIGSRGYTF. The CDR3 DNA reads as TGCAGTCCGTTTATTGGGTCTAGGGGCTACACCTTC.

This clonotype was observed a few times. The V call is TRBV6-1, the J call TRBJ1-2; 7 positions agree with TRBD1. CDR3 length: 14 residues. Germline V gene sequence: CDR1 MNHNS, CDR2 SASEGT. V was pared by 6 bases and J by 8 bases, with 12 bases of the junction left unmatched. The CDR3 DNA is TGTGCCAGCAGACCCCGGACAGGCCCCCTGGGCTACACCTTC. Translating gives CASRPRTGPLGYTF.